A selection of T cell receptor beta chains follows, all from one sample in a study of T cell responses to AZD1222 COVID-19 vaccine. TCRdb keeps only in-frame clones here, not all; method: immunoSEQ multiplex PCR. The repertoire holds approximately 100,000 clones, with around 90% as singletons. Here the sequenced sample was peripheral blood, taken on day 0 of AZD1222 vaccination. The receptor source for this set is an adult in good health. Both conserved end residues are part of each CDR3. D genes are given only for firm matches. Where a row states a size, it is once, few, many or the class of an expanded clone; other rows omit it.

V gene: TRBV4-1; D gene: TRBD2; CDR3 length: 16; J gene: TRBJ2-5; clone size: -; CDR3 DNA: TGCGCCAGCACCCGAGGGACTAGCGGGGGGCGGGAGACCCAGTACTTC; CDR3 protein: CASTRGTSGGRETQYF
V gene: TRBV28; D gene: -; CDR3 length: 12; J gene: TRBJ2-1; clone size: once; CDR3 DNA: TGTGCCAGCAGTTTCGCGGCCAATGAGCAGTTCTTC; CDR3 protein: CASSFAANEQFF
V gene: TRBV27; D gene: TRBD1; CDR3 length: 13; J gene: TRBJ1-4; clone size: -; CDR3 DNA: TGTGCCTCACTGGCACAGGGGTATGAAAAACTGTTTTTT; CDR3 protein: CASLAQGYEKLFF
V gene: TRBV5-1; D gene: -; CDR3 length: 16; J gene: TRBJ1-1; clone size: once; CDR3 DNA: TGCGCCAGCAGCTTGGAGGGGCCGGGGAGGAACACTGAAGCTTTCTTT; CDR3 protein: CASSLEGPGRNTEAFF
V gene: TRBV27; D gene: TRBD2; CDR3 length: 15; J gene: TRBJ2-7; clone size: -; CDR3 DNA: TGTGCCAGCAGTCCAAGACTAGCGGGAGCCCACGAGCAGTACTTC; CDR3 protein: CASSPRLAGAHEQYF
V gene: TRBV5-4; D gene: -; CDR3 length: 14; J gene: TRBJ2-3; clone size: -; CDR3 DNA: TGTGCCAGCAGCGCGGACGCTAGCACAGATACGCAGTATTTT; CDR3 protein: CASSADASTDTQYF
V gene: TRBV7-8; D gene: -; CDR3 length: 16; J gene: TRBJ1-5; clone size: -; CDR3 DNA: TGTGCCAGCAGCCCCGACAGATTAAGAAACAATCAGCCCCAGCATTTT; CDR3 protein: CASSPDRLRNNQPQHF
V gene: TRBV19; D gene: -; CDR3 length: 15; J gene: TRBJ2-1; clone size: -; CDR3 DNA: TGTGCCAGTAGTCCGCTAGCGCTGGACTACAATGAGCAGTTCTTC; CDR3 protein: CASSPLALDYNEQFF
V gene: TRBV7-9; D gene: TRBD1; CDR3 length: 15; J gene: TRBJ1-2; clone size: -; CDR3 DNA: TGTGCCAGCAACCGAGGACAGGGGTACAGCTATGGCTACACCTTC; CDR3 protein: CASNRGQGYSYGYTF
V gene: TRBV9; D gene: TRBD1; CDR3 length: 17; J gene: TRBJ2-6; clone size: -; CDR3 DNA: TGTGCCAGCAGCCCGAGACAGGGGGCGGCTGGGGCCAACGTCCTGACTTTC; CDR3 protein: CASSPRQGAAGANVLTF
V gene: TRBV7-9; D gene: -; CDR3 length: 11; J gene: TRBJ2-1; clone size: -; CDR3 DNA: TGTGCCAGCGAACGGTCGGGTGAGCAGTTCTTC; CDR3 protein: CASERSGEQFF